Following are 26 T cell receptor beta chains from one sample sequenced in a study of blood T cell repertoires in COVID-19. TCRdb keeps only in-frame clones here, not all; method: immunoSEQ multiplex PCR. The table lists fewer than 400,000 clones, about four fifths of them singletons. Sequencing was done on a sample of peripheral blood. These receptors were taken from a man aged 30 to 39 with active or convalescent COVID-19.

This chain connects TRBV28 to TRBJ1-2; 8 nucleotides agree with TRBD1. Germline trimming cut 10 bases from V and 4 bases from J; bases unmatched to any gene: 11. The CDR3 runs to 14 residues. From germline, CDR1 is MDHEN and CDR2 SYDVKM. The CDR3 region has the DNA TGTGCCACCTTACCAGGGGGCGCCTCCTATGGCTACACCTTC. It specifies CATLPGGASYGYTF.

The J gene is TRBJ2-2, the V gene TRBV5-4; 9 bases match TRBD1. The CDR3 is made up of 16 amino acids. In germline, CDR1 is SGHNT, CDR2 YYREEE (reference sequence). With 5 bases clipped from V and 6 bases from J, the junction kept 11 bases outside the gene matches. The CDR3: CASSPDRGNRAGELFF. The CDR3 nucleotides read TGTGCCAGCAGTCCTGACAGGGGGAATCGAGCCGGGGAGCTGTTTTTT.

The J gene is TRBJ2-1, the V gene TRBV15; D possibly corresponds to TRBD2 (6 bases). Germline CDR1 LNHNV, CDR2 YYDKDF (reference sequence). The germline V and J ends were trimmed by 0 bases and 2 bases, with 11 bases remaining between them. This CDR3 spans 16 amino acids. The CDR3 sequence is CATSREISGAYNEQFF. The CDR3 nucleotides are TGTGCCACCAGCAGAGAGATTAGCGGAGCCTACAATGAGCAGTTCTTC.

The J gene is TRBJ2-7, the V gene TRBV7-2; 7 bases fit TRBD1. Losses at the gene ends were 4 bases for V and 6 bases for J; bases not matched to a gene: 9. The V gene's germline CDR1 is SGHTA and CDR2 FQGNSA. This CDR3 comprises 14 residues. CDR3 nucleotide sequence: TGTGCCAGCAGCTCACTAGACAGGGCCCGCGAGCAGTACTTC. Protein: CASSSLDRAREQYF.

Written as DNA, the CDR3 is TGCGCCAGCAGCCAAGGGGGCGGAGTTGGGGAAAAACTGTTTTTT. Its translation is CASSQGGGVGEKLFF. V usage is TRBV4-3 and J usage is TRBJ1-4; D possibly corresponds to TRBD1 (5 bases). The CDR3 has 15 residues. The germline V and J ends were trimmed by 1 base and 8 bases, with 14 bases remaining between them. The V gene's germline CDR1 is LGHNA and CDR2 YSLEER.

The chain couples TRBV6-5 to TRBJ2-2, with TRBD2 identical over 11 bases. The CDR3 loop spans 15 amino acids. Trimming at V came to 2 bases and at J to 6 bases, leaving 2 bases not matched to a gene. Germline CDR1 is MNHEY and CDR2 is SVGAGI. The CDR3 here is CASSYTLAGAGELFF. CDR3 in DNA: TGTGCCAGCAGTTACACACTAGCGGGAGCCGGGGAGCTGTTTTTT.

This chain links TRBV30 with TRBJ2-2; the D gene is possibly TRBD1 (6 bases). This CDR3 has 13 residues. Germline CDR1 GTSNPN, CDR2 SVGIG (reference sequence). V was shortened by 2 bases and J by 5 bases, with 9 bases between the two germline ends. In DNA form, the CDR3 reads TGTGCCTGGAGTAGGGGGATAACCGGGGAGCTGTTTTTT. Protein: CAWSRGITGELFF.

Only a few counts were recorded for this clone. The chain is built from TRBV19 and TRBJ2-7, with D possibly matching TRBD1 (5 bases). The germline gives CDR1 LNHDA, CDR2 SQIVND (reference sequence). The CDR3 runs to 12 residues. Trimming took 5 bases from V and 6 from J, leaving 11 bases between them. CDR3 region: CASSPPGSEQYF. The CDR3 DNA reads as TGTGCCAGTAGTCCCCCAGGGTCCGAGCAGTACTTC.

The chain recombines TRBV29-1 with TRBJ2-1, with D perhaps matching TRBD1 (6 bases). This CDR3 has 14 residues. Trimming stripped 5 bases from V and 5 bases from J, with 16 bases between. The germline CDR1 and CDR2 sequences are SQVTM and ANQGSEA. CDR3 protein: CSVRGGLSHNEQFF. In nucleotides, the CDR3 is TGCAGCGTTCGAGGGGGATTAAGCCACAATGAGCAGTTCTTC.

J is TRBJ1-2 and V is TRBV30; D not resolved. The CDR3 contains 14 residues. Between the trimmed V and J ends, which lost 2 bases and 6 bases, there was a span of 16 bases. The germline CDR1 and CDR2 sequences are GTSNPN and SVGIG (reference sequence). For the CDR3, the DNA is TGTGCCTGGAGTCGGCCCGGGGAGTGGGATGGCTACACCTTC. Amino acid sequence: CAWSRPGEWDGYTF.

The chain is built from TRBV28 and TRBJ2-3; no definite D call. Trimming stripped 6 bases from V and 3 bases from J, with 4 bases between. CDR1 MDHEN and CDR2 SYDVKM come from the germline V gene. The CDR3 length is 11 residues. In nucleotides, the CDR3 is TGTGCCAGCAGGAGGACAGATACGCAGTATTTT. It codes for CASRRTDTQYF.

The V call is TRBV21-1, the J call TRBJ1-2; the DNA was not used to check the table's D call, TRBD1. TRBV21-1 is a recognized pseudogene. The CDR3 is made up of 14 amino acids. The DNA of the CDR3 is TGTGCCAGCAGGGCGAGTAGGGGGCGCGGTGGCTACACCTTC. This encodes CASRASRGRGGYTF.

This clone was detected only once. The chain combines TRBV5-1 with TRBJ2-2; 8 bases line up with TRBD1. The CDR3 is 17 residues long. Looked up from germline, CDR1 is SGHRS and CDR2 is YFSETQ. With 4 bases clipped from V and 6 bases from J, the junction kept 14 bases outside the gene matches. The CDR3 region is CASSGTRMAGGPGELFF. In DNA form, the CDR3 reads TGCGCCAGCAGCGGGACGAGAATGGCAGGGGGCCCCGGGGAGCTGTTTTTT.

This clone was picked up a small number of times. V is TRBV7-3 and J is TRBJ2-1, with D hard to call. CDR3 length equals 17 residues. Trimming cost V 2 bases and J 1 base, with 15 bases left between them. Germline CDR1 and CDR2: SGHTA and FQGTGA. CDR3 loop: CASSLEAGVVSYNEQFF. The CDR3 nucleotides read TGTGCCAGCAGCTTAGAGGCCGGCGTAGTGTCCTACAATGAGCAGTTCTTC. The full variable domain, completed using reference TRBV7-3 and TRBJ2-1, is GAGVSQTPSNKVTEKGKYVELRCDPISGHTALYWYRQSLGQGPEFLIYFQGTGAADDSGLPNDRFFAVRPEGSVSTLKIQRTERGDSAVYLCASSLEAGVVSYNEQFFGPGTRLTVL.

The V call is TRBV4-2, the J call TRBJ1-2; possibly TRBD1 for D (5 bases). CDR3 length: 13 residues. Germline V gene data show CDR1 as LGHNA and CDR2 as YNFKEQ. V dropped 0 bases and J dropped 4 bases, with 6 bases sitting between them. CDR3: CASSQDRGYGYTF. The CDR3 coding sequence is TGTGCCAGCAGCCAAGATAGGGGCTATGGCTACACCTTC.

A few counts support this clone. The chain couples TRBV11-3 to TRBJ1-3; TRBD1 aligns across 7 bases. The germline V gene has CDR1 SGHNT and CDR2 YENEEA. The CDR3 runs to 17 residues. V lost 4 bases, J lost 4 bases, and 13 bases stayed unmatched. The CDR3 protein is CASSSLNRGGAGNTIYF. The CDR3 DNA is TGTGCCAGCAGCTCTCTGAATCGAGGGGGCGCAGGAAACACCATATATTTT.

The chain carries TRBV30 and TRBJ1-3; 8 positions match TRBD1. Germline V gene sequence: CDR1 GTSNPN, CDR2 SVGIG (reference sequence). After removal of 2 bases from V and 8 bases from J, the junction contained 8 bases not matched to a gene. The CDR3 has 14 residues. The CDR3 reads CAWSTDRGLYTIYF. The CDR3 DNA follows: TGTGCCTGGAGTACCGACAGGGGCTTATACACCATATATTTT.

CDR3 sequence (DNA): TGTGCCAGCAGTTTGACACTGTACAATGAGCAGTTCTTC. The encoded protein is CASSLTLYNEQFF. V is TRBV12-3 or TRBV12-4 and J is TRBJ2-1; unclear D gene. Trimming took 3 bases from V and 4 from J, leaving 7 bases between them. The CDR3 length is 13 residues.

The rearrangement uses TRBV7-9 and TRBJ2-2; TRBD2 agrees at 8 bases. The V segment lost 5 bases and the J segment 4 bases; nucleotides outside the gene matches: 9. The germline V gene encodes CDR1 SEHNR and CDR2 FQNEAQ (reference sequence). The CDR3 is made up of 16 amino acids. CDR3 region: CASSDRTSPFTGELFF. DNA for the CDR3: TGTGCCAGCAGCGACCGGACTAGCCCCTTCACCGGGGAGCTGTTTTTT.

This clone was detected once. The chain's CDR3 is CASSFRDSPYEQYF. Here the CDR3 DNA reads TGTGCCAGCAGTTTCCGGGACTCTCCTTACGAGCAGTACTTC. V gene TRBV2 combines with J gene TRBJ2-7, with D possibly being TRBD2 (6 bases). The CDR3 runs 14 residues. Trimming took 5 bases from V and 4 from J, leaving 15 bases between them. Germline V gene lookup returns CDR1 SNHLY and CDR2 FYNNEI.

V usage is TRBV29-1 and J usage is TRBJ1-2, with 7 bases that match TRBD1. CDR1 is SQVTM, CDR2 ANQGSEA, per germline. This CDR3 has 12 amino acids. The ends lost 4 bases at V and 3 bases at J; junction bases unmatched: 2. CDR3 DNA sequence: TGCAGCGTTGTCCAGGGGGACTATGGCTACACCTTC. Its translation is CSVVQGDYGYTF. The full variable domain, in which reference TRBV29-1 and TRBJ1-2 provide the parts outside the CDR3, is SAVISQKPSRDICQRGTSLTIQCQVDSQVTMMFWYRQQPGQSLTLIATANQGSEATYESGFVIDKFPISRPNLTFSTLTVSNMSPEDSSIYLCSVVQGDYGYTFGSGTRLTVV.

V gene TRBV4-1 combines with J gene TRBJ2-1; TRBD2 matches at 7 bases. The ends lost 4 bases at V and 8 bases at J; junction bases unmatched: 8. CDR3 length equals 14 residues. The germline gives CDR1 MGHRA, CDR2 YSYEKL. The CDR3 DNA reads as TGCGCCAGCAGCCTCCTGGGAGGGCCCTATGAGCAGTTCTTC. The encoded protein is CASSLLGGPYEQFF.

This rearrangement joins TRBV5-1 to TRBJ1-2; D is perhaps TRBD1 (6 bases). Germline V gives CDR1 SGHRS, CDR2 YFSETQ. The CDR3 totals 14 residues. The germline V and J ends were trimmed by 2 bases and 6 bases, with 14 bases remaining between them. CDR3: CASSFNRDGDGYTF. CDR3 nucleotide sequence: TGCGCCAGCAGCTTTAACAGGGACGGTGATGGCTACACCTTC.

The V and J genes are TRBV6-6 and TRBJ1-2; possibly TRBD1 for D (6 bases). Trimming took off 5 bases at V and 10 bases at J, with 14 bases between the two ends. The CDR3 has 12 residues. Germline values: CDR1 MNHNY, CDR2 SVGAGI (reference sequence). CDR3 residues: CASSDQGTYYTF. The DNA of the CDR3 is TGTGCCAGCAGTGATCAGGGGACCTACTACACCTTC.

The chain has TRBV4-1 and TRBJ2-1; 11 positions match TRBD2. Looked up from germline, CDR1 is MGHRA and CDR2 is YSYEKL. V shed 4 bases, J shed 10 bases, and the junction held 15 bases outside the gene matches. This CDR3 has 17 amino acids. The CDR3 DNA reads TGCGCCAGCAGCCTTAGCTGGATAGCGGGGGGGCCAGACGAGCAGTTCTTC. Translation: CASSLSWIAGGPDEQFF.

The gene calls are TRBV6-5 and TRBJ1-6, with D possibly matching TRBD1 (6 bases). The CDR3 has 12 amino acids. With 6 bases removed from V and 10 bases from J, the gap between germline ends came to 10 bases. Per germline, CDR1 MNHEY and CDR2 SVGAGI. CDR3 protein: CASRDRRSPLHF. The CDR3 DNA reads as TGTGCCAGCAGGGACAGAAGATCACCCCTCCACTTT.